Listed here are 3 T cell receptor beta chains from one sample, sequenced in a study of shared T cell receptors in the human thymus. Assay: immunoSEQ multiplex PCR; the TCRdb copy retains only in-frame clones and omits some. The table has hundreds of thousands of clones, approximately 90% seen once; the top ten hold approximately 0.01%. These same data were also listed under a study on human thymus T cells.

Sequences were obtained from thymocytes. The receptor set was obtained from a boy in the first two years of life with a congenital heart defect.

The chain carries TRBV11-2 and TRBJ2-7, with 12 bases lining up with TRBD2. The CDR3 spans 15 residues. The V segment lost 0 bases and the J segment 3 bases; nucleotides outside the gene matches: 0. Germline lookup yields CDR1 SGHAT and CDR2 FQNNGV. For the CDR3, the DNA is TGTGCCAGCAGCTTAGAGGGACTAGCGGGCTACGAGCAGTACTTC. It is translated as CASSLEGLAGYEQYF. Looking up the rest from reference TRBV11-2 and TRBJ2-7 gives the full variable domain: EAGVAQSPRYKIIEKRQSVAFWCNPISGHATLYWYQQILGQGPKLLIQFQNNGVVDDSQLPKDRFSAERLKGVDSTLKIQPAKLEDSAVYLCASSLEGLAGYEQYFGPGTRLTVT.

The chain recombines TRBV27 with TRBJ2-1; 8 bases are a match to TRBD2. V trimming: 1 base; J trimming: 4 bases; junction bases outside the gene matches: 12. The CDR3 has 18 residues. CDR1 is MNHEY and CDR2 is SMNVEV in the germline V gene (reference sequence). CDR3 in DNA: TGTGCCAGCAGTTTATTGACTAGCGCCAGCGGATTTTACAATGAGCAGTTCTTC. Its translation is CASSLLTSASGFYNEQFF.

The gene calls are TRBV28 and TRBJ1-1; D unresolved. Trimming shortened V by 4 bases and J by 9 bases, and 15 bases separated the two germline ends. This CDR3 has 13 amino acids. Germline CDR1 MDHEN, CDR2 SYDVKM. The CDR3 DNA reads TGTGCCAGCAGTTCCCGGAGGGCAAATAAAGCTTTCTTT. Translating gives CASSSRRANKAFF.